These T cell receptor beta chains were read from a single sample in a study of T cell changes during pregnancy in multiple sclerosis. Assay: immunoSEQ multiplex PCR; the TCRdb copy retains only in-frame clones and omits some. The data show roughly 64,000 clones, roughly 89% seen once. The material was peripheral blood, obtained in the second trimester of pregnancy. The origin of the receptors is a female donor with multiple sclerosis, enrolled in a pregnancy study. Each CDR3 is given with its conserved first and last residue. Each record gives: D gene, V gene, J gene, clone size, CDR3 protein, CDR3 DNA. D genes are given only for firm matches. For some rows the clone size is stated as once, few or many, or as a class when expanded; others skip it.

D: TRBD2; V: TRBV9; J: TRBJ2-1; size: once; CDR3: CASSVGLSSGSGNEQFF; DNA: TGTGCCAGCAGCGTAGGTTTGAGTAGCGGGAGCGGCAATGAGCAGTTCTTC
D: TRBD1; V: TRBV5-6; J: TRBJ1-2; size: -; CDR3: CASKRQGSNYGYTF; DNA: TGTGCCAGCAAACGACAGGGATCTAACTATGGCTACACCTTC
D: -; V: TRBV30; J: TRBJ1-1; size: -; CDR3: CAWSVFRTEAFF; DNA: TGTGCCTGGAGTGTATTCCGGACTGAAGCTTTCTTT
D: -; V: TRBV19; J: TRBJ2-7; size: -; CDR3: CASSSPSGIKPYEQYF; DNA: TGTGCCAGTAGTTCCCCATCAGGGATTAAACCCTACGAGCAGTACTTC
D: TRBD2; V: TRBV5-6; J: TRBJ2-2; size: -; CDR3: CASSLRLAGFTGELFF; DNA: TGTGCCAGCAGCTTGCGACTAGCGGGGTTCACCGGGGAGCTGTTTTTT
D: -; V: TRBV30; J: TRBJ1-4; size: -; CDR3: CAWSVSQSGEKLFF; DNA: TGTGCCTGGAGTGTATCCCAAAGCGGTGAAAAACTGTTTTTT
D: -; V: TRBV10-3; J: TRBJ2-4; size: -; CDR3: CAISESTGIRNRYF; DNA: TGTGCCATCAGCGAGTCAACGGGAATCAGGAATCGGTACTTC
D: -; V: TRBV4-1; J: TRBJ1-3; size: -; CDR3: CASSQTGSSGNTIYF; DNA: TGCGCCAGCAGCCAAACAGGGAGCTCTGGAAACACCATATATTTT
D: -; V: TRBV7-9; J: TRBJ1-1; size: -; CDR3: CASSLGGDTEAFF; DNA: TGTGCCAGCAGCTTAGGGGGGGACACTGAAGCTTTCTTT
D: TRBD2; V: TRBV2; J: TRBJ2-5; size: -; CDR3: CASSENSFWGAGEETQYF; DNA: TGTGCCAGCAGTGAAAATAGTTTTTGGGGAGCGGGAGAAGAGACCCAGTACTTC
D: TRBD1; V: TRBV29-1; J: TRBJ2-7; size: -; CDR3: CSVGTGAYEQYF; DNA: TGCAGCGTTGGGACAGGGGCCTACGAGCAGTACTTC
D: -; V: TRBV4-1; J: TRBJ1-2; size: -; CDR3: CASSQERGVGVRGYTF; DNA: TGCGCCAGCAGCCAAGAGCGGGGTGTTGGGGTACGCGGCTACACCTTC
D: TRBD1; V: TRBV11-2; J: TRBJ2-7; size: -; CDR3: CASSRDRNYEQYF; DNA: TGTGCCAGCAGCCGGGACAGAAACTACGAGCAGTACTTC